The T cell receptor beta chain described here comes from a study of T cells in localized non-small cell lung cancer. Study-level results: Only one tumor region was sequenced, so heterogeneity remains possible. Uninvolved adjacent lung had more T cell clonality than any other tissue, topping tumor.

The protocol was immunoSEQ multiplex PCR, while the TCRdb copy is restricted to in-frame clones and leaves out a portion. The sample has about 31,000 clones; 70% to 90% are singletons. Remarks on this clone: The antigen remains undetermined.

This CDR3 has 14 residues. Germline V lookup: CDR1 MDHEN, CDR2 SYDVKM. V was shortened by 3 bases and J by 4 bases, with 12 bases between the two germline ends. The chain is built from TRBV28 and TRBJ1-1; D is perhaps TRBD1 (5 bases). This TCR was sampled from a woman aged 35 to 75 with stage III lung adenocarcinoma. The specimen was peripheral blood mononuclear cells, collected before any cancer treatment. The CDR3 here is CASSFRRGGTEAFF. The CDR3 DNA sequence: TGTGCCAGCAGTTTCCGCCGGGGGGGCACTGAAGCTTTCTTT.